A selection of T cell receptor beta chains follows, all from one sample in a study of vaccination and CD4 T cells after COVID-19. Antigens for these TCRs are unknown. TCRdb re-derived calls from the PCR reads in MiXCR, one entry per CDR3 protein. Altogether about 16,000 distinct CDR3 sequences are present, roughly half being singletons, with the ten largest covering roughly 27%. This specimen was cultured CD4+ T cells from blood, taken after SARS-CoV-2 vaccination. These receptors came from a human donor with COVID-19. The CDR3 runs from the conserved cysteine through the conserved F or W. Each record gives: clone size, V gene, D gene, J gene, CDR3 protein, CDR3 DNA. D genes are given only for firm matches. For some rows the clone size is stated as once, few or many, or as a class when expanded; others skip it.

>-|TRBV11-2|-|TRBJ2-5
CASSSLWAGETQYF
TGTGCCAGCAGCTCCCTATGGGCGGGAGAGACCCAGTACTTC
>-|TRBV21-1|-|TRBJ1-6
CASSLLRGSPLHF
TGTGCCAGCAGCTTGCTAAGGGGGTCACCCCTCCACTTT
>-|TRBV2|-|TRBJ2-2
CASSGGKGPGELFF
TGTGCCAGCAGCGGAGGGAAGGGGCCCGGGGAGCTGTTTTTT
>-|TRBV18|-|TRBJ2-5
CASSPPMFQETQYF
TGTGCCAGCTCACCACCTATGTTTCAAGAGACCCAGTACTTC
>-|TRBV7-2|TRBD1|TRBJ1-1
CASSSRGVSTEAFF
TGTGCCAGCAGCTCCAGGGGGGTTAGCACTGAAGCTTTCTTT
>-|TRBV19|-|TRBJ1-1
CASLIGVGEAFF
TGTGCCAGTCTGATCGGAGTAGGGGAAGCTTTCTTT
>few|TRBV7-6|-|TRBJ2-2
CASSSSANTGELFF
TGTGCCAGCAGCTCTAGCGCGAACACCGGGGAGCTGTTTTTT
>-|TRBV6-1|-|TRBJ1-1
CASSENVLLNTEAFF
TGTGCCAGCAGTGAAAACGTCCTATTGAACACTGAAGCTTTCTTT
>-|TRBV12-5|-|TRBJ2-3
CASGLSGTDTQYF
TGTGCTAGTGGTTTATCAGGCACAGATACGCAGTATTTT
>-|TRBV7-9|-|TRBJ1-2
CASSLVHESYTF
TGTGCCAGCAGCTTAGTACACGAGAGCTACACCTTC
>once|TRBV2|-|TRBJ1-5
CASSLQGNSNQPQHF
TGTGCCAGCAGTCTACAGGGCAATAGCAATCAGCCCCAGCATTTT
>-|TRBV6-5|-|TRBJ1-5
CASSYSRVGQPQHF
TGTGCCAGCAGTTACTCTCGGGTGGGGCAGCCCCAGCATTTT
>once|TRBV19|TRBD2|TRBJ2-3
CASSIRRGGTDTQYF
TGTGCCAGTAGTATCCGGCGGGGGGGCACAGATACGCAGTATTTT
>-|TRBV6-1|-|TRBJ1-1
CASRMEGGRGAFF
TGTGCCAGCAGAATGGAGGGGGGCCGAGGAGCTTTCTTT
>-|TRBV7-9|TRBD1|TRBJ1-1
CASSLGTESTEAFF
TGTGCCAGCAGCCTAGGGACAGAGAGCACTGAAGCTTTCTTT
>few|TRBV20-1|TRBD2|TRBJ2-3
CSARDLAGGRHTQYF
TGCAGTGCTAGAGATCTAGCGGGGGGTCGGCATACGCAGTATTTT
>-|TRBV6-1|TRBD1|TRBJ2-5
CASSLDRGQETQYF
TGTGCCAGCAGTCTGGACAGGGGCCAAGAGACCCAGTACTTC
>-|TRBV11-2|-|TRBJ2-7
CASSIGYEQYF
TGTGCCAGCAGCATCGGTTACGAGCAGTACTTC
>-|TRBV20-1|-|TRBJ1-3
CSARDNSGNTIYF
TGCAGTGCGCGGGACAACTCTGGAAACACCATATATTTT
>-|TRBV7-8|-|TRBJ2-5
CASSRPGPETQYF
TGTGCCAGCAGTCGTCCGGGGCCAGAGACCCAGTACTTC
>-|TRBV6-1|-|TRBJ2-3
CASSPGGVGTQYF
TGTGCCAGCAGTCCTGGAGGGGTTGGTACGCAGTATTTT
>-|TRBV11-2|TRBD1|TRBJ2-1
CASSGRTGLNEQFF
TGTGCCAGCAGCGGGCGGACAGGTCTCAATGAGCAGTTCTTC
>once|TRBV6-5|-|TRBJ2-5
CASSSLGRGETQYF
TGTGCCAGCAGTTCTTTGGGACGCGGGGAGACCCAGTACTTC
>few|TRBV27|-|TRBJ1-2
CASSSGPIYGYTF
TGTGCCAGCAGCTCGGGACCAATATATGGCTACACCTTC
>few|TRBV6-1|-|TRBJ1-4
CASRALGEKLFF
TGTGCCAGCAGGGCACTGGGTGAAAAACTGTTTTTT
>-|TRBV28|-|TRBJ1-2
CASTGQNYGYTF
TGTGCCAGCACCGGACAGAACTATGGCTACACCTTC
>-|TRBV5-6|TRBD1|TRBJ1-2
CASSPQGEANYGYAF
TGTGCCAGCAGCCCGCAGGGGGAGGCCAACTATGGCTACGCCTTC
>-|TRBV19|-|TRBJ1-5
CASSIFLEGFIRRNQPQHF
TGTGCCAGTAGTATCTTTTTAGAGGGGTTTATACGCCGTAATCAGCCCCAGCATTTT
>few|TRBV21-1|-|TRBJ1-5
CASSKKGGVGRRGDSNQPQHF
TGTGCCAGCAGCAAAAAGGGGGGGGTGGGGCGCAGAGGCGATAGCAATCAGCCCCAGCATTTT
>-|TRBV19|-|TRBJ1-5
CASSIEGAWQPQHF
TGTGCCAGTAGTATAGAGGGAGCATGGCAGCCCCAGCATTTT
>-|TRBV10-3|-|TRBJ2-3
CAIKDSTDTQYF
TGTGCCATCAAGGACAGCACAGATACGCAGTATTTT
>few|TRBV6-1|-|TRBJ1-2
CATADQGPGLNYGYTF
TGTGCCACCGCTGACCAGGGGCCGGGACTTAACTATGGCTACACCTTC
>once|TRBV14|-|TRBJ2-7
CASSQGKVGEQYF
TGTGCCAGCAGCCAAGGAAAGGTGGGGGAGCAGTACTTC
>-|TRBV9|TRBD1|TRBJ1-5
CASSGGTGTNQPQHF
TGTGCCAGCAGCGGAGGGACAGGTACAAATCAGCCCCAGCATTTT
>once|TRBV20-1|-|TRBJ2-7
CSARDPRTAYEQYF
TGCAGTGCTAGAGATCCCCGGACAGCATACGAGCAGTACTTC
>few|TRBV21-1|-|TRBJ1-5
CASSKALGTGFGNQPQHF
TGTGCCAGCAGCAAAGCGCTAGGGACAGGTTTTGGCAATCAGCCCCAGCATTTT
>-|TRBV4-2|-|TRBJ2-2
CASSPPEYRELFF
TGTGCCAGCAGCCCGCCCGAGTACAGGGAGCTGTTTTTT
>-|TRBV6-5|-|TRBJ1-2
CASSYLPGSGYTF
TGTGCCAGCAGTTACCTCCCTGGGAGTGGCTACACCTTC
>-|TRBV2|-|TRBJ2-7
CASSDGVEQYF
TGTGCCAGCAGTGATGGAGTCGAGCAGTACTTC
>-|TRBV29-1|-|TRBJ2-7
CSVAWGIHDEQYF
TGCAGCGTTGCCTGGGGAATCCATGACGAGCAGTACTTC
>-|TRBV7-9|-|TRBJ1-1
CVSRAGNTEAFF
TGTGTCAGCAGGGCTGGGAACACTGAAGCTTTCTTT
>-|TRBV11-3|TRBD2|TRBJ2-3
CASSPGGGNTDTQYF
TGTGCCAGCAGCCCTGGGGGGGGTAACACAGATACGCAGTATTTT
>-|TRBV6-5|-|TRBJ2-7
CASSYVPYEQYF
TGTGCCAGCAGTTATGTCCCCTACGAGCAGTACTTC
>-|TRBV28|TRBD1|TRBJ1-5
CACSTWTGGTHQPQHF
TGTGCCTGCTCGACTTGGACAGGGGGGACCCATCAGCCCCAGCATTTT
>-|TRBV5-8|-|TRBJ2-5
CASSTAGREETQYF
TGTGCCAGCAGCACAGCCGGACGGGAAGAGACCCAGTACTTC
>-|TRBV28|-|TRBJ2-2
CANSDSNTGELFF
TGTGCCAACTCGGACAGTAACACCGGGGAGCTGTTTTTT
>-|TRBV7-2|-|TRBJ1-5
CASSAAGGRNQPQHF
TGTGCCAGCAGCGCGGCCGGGGGCCGCAATCAGCCCCAGCATTTT
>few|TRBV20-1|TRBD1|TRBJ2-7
CSARARQGPYEQYF
TGCAGTGCTAGAGCCCGACAGGGGCCCTACGAGCAGTACTTC
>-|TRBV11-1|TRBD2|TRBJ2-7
CASSRVGSGGAYEQYF
TGTGCCAGCAGCCGGGTAGGCAGCGGGGGGGCTTACGAGCAGTACTTC
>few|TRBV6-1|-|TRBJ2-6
CASSSATISGANVLTF
TGTGCCAGCAGCTCTGCTACAATTTCTGGGGCCAACGTCCTGACTTTC
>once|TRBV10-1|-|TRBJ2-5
CASSRQKETQYF
TGCGCCAGCAGTCGCCAGAAAGAGACCCAGTACTTC
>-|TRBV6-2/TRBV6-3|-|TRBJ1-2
CASTGTGYRDLNYGYTF
TGTGCCAGCACGGGAACGGGGTACAGGGACTTGAACTATGGCTACACCTTC